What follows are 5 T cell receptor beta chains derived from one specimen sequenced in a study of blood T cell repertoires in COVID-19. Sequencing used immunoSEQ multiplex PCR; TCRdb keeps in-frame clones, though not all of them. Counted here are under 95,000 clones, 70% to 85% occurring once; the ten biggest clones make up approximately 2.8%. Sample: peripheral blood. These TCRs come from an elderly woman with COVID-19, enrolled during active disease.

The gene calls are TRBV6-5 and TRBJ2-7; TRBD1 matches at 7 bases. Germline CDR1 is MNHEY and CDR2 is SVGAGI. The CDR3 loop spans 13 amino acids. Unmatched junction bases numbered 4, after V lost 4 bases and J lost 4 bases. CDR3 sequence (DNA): TGTGCCAGCAGTTCCAGGGGGTCGTACGAGCAGTACTTC. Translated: CASSSRGSYEQYF.

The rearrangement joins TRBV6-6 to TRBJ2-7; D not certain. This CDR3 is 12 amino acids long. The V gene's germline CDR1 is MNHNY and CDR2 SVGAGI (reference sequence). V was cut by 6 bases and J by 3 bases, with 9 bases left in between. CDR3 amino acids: CASSGTGYEQYF. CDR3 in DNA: TGTGCCAGCAGCGGAACGGGCTACGAGCAGTACTTC.

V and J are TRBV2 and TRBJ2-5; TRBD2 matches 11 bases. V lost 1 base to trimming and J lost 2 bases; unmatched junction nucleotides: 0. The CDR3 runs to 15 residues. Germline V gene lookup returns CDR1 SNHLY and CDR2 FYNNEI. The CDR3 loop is CASSEGLAGQETQYF. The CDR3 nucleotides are TGTGCCAGCAGTGAAGGACTAGCGGGACAAGAGACCCAGTACTTC.

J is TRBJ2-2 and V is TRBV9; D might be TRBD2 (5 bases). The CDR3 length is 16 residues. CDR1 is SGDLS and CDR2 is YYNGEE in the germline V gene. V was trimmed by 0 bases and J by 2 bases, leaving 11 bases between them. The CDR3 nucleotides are TGTGCCAGCAGCGTAGTCGTTAGCGCTAACACCGGGGAGCTGTTTTTT. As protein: CASSVVVSANTGELFF.

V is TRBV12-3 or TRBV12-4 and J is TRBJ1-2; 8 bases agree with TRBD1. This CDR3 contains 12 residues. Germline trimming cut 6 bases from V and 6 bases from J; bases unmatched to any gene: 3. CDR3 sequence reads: CASSGQGDGYTF. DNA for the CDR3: TGTGCCAGCAGCGGACAGGGAGATGGCTACACCTTC.